The 24 T cell receptor beta chains reported below all come from one sample, sequenced in a study of shared clonotypes between healthy human individuals. Here immunoSEQ multiplex PCR was the method, and the copy in TCRdb shows in-frame clones only, minus some. The sample carries some 2,000,000 clones, just under 95% recorded once. The naive CD8 subset, CD45RO-negative cells positively selected for CCR7, excluded terminally differentiated effector memory CD45RA+ cells. Input material: naive CD8+ T cells sorted from blood. The receptors were sampled from a man aged 18-30 years in good health.

This clone appeared once. The chain recombines TRBV7-9 with TRBJ2-4; the D is unclear. Trimming left V 1 base short and J 8 bases short, with 9 bases between. The CDR3 contains 13 residues. Germline V lookup: CDR1 SEHNR, CDR2 FQNEAQ (reference sequence). As DNA, the CDR3 is TGTGCCAGCAGCTTAGGGCCAAAGGACATTCAGTACTTC. It yields the protein CASSLGPKDIQYF. Full variable domain (remainder filled in from reference TRBV7-9 and TRBJ2-4): DTGVSQNPRHKITKRGQNVTFRCDPISEHNRLYWYRQTLGQGPEFLTYFQNEAQLEKSRLLSDRFSAERPKGSFSTLEIQRTEQGDSAMYLCASSLGPKDIQYFGAGTRLSVL.

The chain combines TRBV10-2 with TRBJ2-5; D is undetermined. The germline CDR1 and CDR2 sequences are WSHSY and SAAADI. The CDR3 contains 14 residues. Trimming took 3 bases from V and 2 from J, leaving 10 bases between them. The CDR3 DNA follows: TGCGCCAGCAGTGACTTGAGGCCGCAAGAGACCCAGTACTTC. Protein product: CASSDLRPQETQYF.

The chain combines TRBV6-5 with TRBJ2-3; the D gene is possibly TRBD1 (6 bases). Germline CDR1 reads MNHEY; CDR2 reads SVGAGI. This CDR3 comprises 14 residues. Deletions cut 6 bases from V and 1 base from J, with 11 bases between. CDR3: CASSLTGRTDTQYF. Here the CDR3 DNA reads TGTGCCAGCAGCTTGACAGGCCGCACAGATACGCAGTATTTT.

V usage is TRBV10-1 and J usage is TRBJ2-7; D possibly uses TRBD1 or TRBD2 (6 bases each). The CDR3 extends over 13 amino acids. The V and J ends lost 1 base and 4 bases respectively, with 8 bases between them. Germline values: CDR1 WNHNN, CDR2 SYGVQD (reference sequence). The CDR3 region has the DNA TGCGCCAGCAGTGAGTTAGGGGGGTACGAGCAGTACTTC. Residues: CASSELGGYEQYF.

V gene TRBV9 combines with J gene TRBJ1-4; weak D call: TRBD1 (5 bases). CDR3 length: 15 amino acids. Deletions cut 0 bases from V and 8 bases from J, with 14 bases between. Germline V CDR1 and CDR2: SGDLS, YYNGEE. CDR3: CASSVGGDSGEKLFF. The CDR3 DNA follows: TGTGCCAGCAGCGTAGGGGGAGACAGTGGCGAAAAACTGTTTTTT.

The V gene is TRBV10-2, the J gene TRBJ2-1; 9 bases are a match to TRBD2. The length of the CDR3 is 13 residues. Germline V gives CDR1 WSHSY, CDR2 SAAADI. The trim removed 8 bases at V and 10 bases at J, leaving 9 bases unmatched. DNA of the CDR3: TGCGCCAGCGTGGCGGGGGGGCAAGAAGAGCAGTTCTTC. Its translation is CASVAGGQEEQFF.

V usage is TRBV4-1 and J usage is TRBJ1-2; D is perhaps TRBD1 (5 bases). Trimming took 0 bases from V and 4 from J, leaving 9 bases between them. The CDR3 spans 14 residues. From germline, CDR1 is MGHRA and CDR2 YSYEKL. The CDR3 spells CASSQDMGGYGYTF. The DNA for the CDR3 is TGCGCCAGCAGCCAAGACATGGGGGGCTATGGCTACACCTTC.

The chain uses TRBV5-4 and TRBJ2-3; TRBD2 might be the D (6 bases). The CDR3 length is 14 residues. CDR1 and CDR2 (germline): SGHNT, YYREEE (reference sequence). V was trimmed by 3 bases and J by 0 bases, leaving 8 bases between them. CDR3 in DNA: TGTGCCAGCAGCTCGGGGACTAGCACAGATACGCAGTATTTT. Translating it yields CASSSGTSTDTQYF.

This chain connects TRBV2 to TRBJ1-6; D gene uncertain. This CDR3 has 15 amino acids. Germline CDR1 SNHLY, CDR2 FYNNEI. The V and J ends lost 2 bases and 7 bases respectively, with 12 bases between them. CDR3 loop: CASSEWGGINSPLHF. Here the CDR3 DNA reads TGTGCCAGCAGTGAATGGGGTGGAATAAATTCACCCCTCCACTTT.

Remarks on this clone: Other DNA sequences from this sample encode an identical CDR3 as well. This rearrangement joins TRBV14 to TRBJ2-7, with D possibly TRBD2 on 6 matching bases. The CDR3 loop spans 13 amino acids. V was clipped by 0 bases and J by 3 bases, with 6 bases between them. The germline CDR1 and CDR2 sequences are SGHDN and FVKESK. The CDR3 loop is CASSQERGYEQYF. DNA for the CDR3: TGTGCCAGCAGCCAAGAGCGGGGCTACGAGCAGTACTTC.

The CDR3 sequence: CASSLAWQGYEQYF. CDR3 nucleotide sequence: TGTGCCAGCAGCTTAGCATGGCAGGGCTACGAGCAGTACTTC. The rearrangement uses TRBV11-2 and TRBJ2-7, with D possibly matching TRBD1 (5 bases). Germline values: CDR1 SGHAT, CDR2 FQNNGV. Trimming stripped 1 base from V and 3 bases from J, with 10 bases between. CDR3 length equals 14 residues.

The chain joins TRBV7-2 to TRBJ2-7, with 11 bases fitting TRBD2. This CDR3 is 15 amino acids long. The germline CDR1 and CDR2 sequences are SGHTA and FQGNSA. Trimming took 3 bases from V and 2 from J; bases not matched to a gene: 3. Written as DNA, the CDR3 is TGTGCCAGCAGCTTTAGCGGGAGGGCCACCTACGAGCAGTACTTC. This gives the protein CASSFSGRATYEQYF.

The chain employs TRBV7-9 and TRBJ2-5; D unresolved. Germline V gene lookup returns CDR1 SEHNR and CDR2 FQNEAQ (reference sequence). The CDR3 sequence is 13 residues long. The germline V and J ends were trimmed by 4 bases and 5 bases, with 11 bases remaining between them. CDR3 amino acids: CASSSWGRETQYF. In nucleotides, the CDR3 is TGTGCCAGCAGCTCCTGGGGTCGGGAGACCCAGTACTTC.

The chain is built from TRBV20-1 and TRBJ2-7; D gene unclear. The CDR3 length is 11 residues. Germline assignment: CDR1 DFQATT and CDR2 SNEGSKA (reference sequence). CDR3: CMYLSSYEQYF. DNA of the CDR3: TGCATGTATCTAAGCTCCTACGAGCAGTACTTC.

This chain joins TRBV4-1 and TRBJ2-7; tentative D call: TRBD1 (5 bases). CDR3 length: 16 residues. Germline V gives CDR1 MGHRA, CDR2 YSYEKL. Trimming pared 0 bases from V and 1 base from J, leaving 13 bases between. The CDR3 is CASSQEGQIYSYEQYF. Here the CDR3 DNA reads TGCGCCAGCAGCCAAGAGGGGCAGATTTATTCCTACGAGCAGTACTTC.

V is TRBV5-6 and J is TRBJ2-3; TRBD2 matches 13 bases. The CDR3 contains 16 residues. Germline V gives CDR1 SGHDT, CDR2 YYEEEE. Germline trimming cut 3 bases from V and 3 bases from J; bases unmatched to any gene: 4. The CDR3 here is CASSWTSGGLTDTQYF. Written as DNA, the CDR3 is TGTGCCAGCAGCTGGACTAGCGGGGGTTTAACAGATACGCAGTATTTT. Combining the CDR3 with reference TRBV5-6 and TRBJ2-3 gives the whole variable domain DAGVTQSPTHLIKTRGQQVTLRCSPKSGHDTVSWYQQALGQGPQFIFQYYEEEERQRGNFPDRFSGHQFPNYSSELNVNALLLGDSALYLCASSWTSGGLTDTQYFGPGTRLTVL.

The J gene is TRBJ2-5, the V gene TRBV2; 8 bases agree with TRBD1. The CDR3 has 15 residues. Germline assignment: CDR1 SNHLY and CDR2 FYNNEI. The V and J ends lost 8 bases and 2 bases, in that order; junction bases with no gene match: 10. The chain's CDR3 is CASFQGQDFQETQYF. CDR3 sequence (DNA): TGTGCCAGCTTCCAGGGACAGGACTTTCAAGAGACCCAGTACTTC.

This chain uses TRBV6-1 with TRBJ2-3, with D perhaps assigned TRBD1 or TRBD2 (5 bases each). The CDR3 is made up of 13 amino acids. Germline V gene sequence: CDR1 MNHNS, CDR2 SASEGT. The V and J ends lost 7 bases and 5 bases respectively, with 13 bases between them. CDR3 in amino acids: CASMQRGEDTQYF. The CDR3, as DNA: TGTGCCAGCATGCAAAGGGGAGAAGATACGCAGTATTTT.

The chain links TRBV4-3 to TRBJ2-2; TRBD2 matches at 7 bases. The CDR3 has 19 amino acids. With 0 bases clipped from V and 6 bases from J, the junction kept 16 bases outside the gene matches. CDR1 LGHNA and CDR2 YSLEER come from the germline V gene. The CDR3 DNA is TGCGCCAGCAGCCAAGATTTATACTTCGGAGCGGGATTAGCCGGGGAGCTGTTTTTT. Translating it yields CASSQDLYFGAGLAGELFF.

V is TRBV28 and J is TRBJ2-1; the D is unclear. Trimming took 5 bases from V and 10 from J, leaving 9 bases between them. Per germline, CDR1 MDHEN and CDR2 SYDVKM. The CDR3 runs 11 residues. CDR3 residues: CASSDSNEQFF. As DNA, the CDR3 is TGTGCCAGCAGTGACTCGAACGAGCAGTTCTTC.

On this clone itself: An end of the junction differs from the germline gene, which may be a read error. This chain connects TRBV7-9 to TRBJ2-7; TRBD1 agrees at 7 bases. The germline CDR1 and CDR2 sequences are SEHNR and FQNEAQ (reference sequence). The CDR3 is 11 amino acids. CDR3 DNA: TGTGCCAGCAGCTCTACAGGGGTAGAGGACTTC. This sequence encodes CASSSTGVEDF.

This chain joins TRBV5-4 and TRBJ2-3; 11 nucleotides agree with TRBD2. V lost 0 bases and J lost 2; bases outside the gene matches: 5. This CDR3 is 17 amino acids long. Germline V gives CDR1 SGHNT, CDR2 YYREEE (reference sequence). CDR3 amino acids: CASSLVVAGGFTDTQYF. As DNA, the CDR3 is TGTGCCAGCAGCTTGGTGGTAGCGGGAGGGTTCACAGATACGCAGTATTTT.

The rearrangement joins TRBV4-2 to TRBJ1-2; D unresolved. From germline, CDR1 is LGHNA and CDR2 YNFKEQ. The ends were cut back, 4 bases at V and 4 bases at J, with 16 bases in the middle. The CDR3 is 15 amino acids. CDR3 region: CASSPGSGPGYGYTF. In DNA form, the CDR3 reads TGTGCCAGCAGCCCCGGATCGGGCCCTGGCTATGGCTACACCTTC.

To note about this clone: The identical CDR3 is also encoded by other nucleotide sequences in the sample. This chain joins TRBV27 and TRBJ2-1; D may be TRBD2 (5 bases). This CDR3 has 14 amino acids. V lost 2 bases and J 1 base, leaving 6 bases between the germline ends. Germline CDR1 MNHEY, CDR2 SMNVEV (reference sequence). This chain's CDR3 is CASSLGGSYNEQFF. In DNA, the CDR3 is TGTGCCAGCAGTTTAGGCGGGTCCTACAATGAGCAGTTCTTC.